This record concerns one TCR beta chain sequence. Its binding antigen is unknown. Nothing much larger sits one base from this clone, and base qualities are not available. This entry is derived from a study of TIL therapy for anti-PD-1-resistant metastatic lung cancer (dated by TCRdb to the early 2020s). Turning to the overall study: A median age of approximately 55 years (range roughly 35-80) and a median tumor PD-L1 proportion score of roughly 5.4% were recorded among enrolled patients. Most of the cohort had lung adenocarcinoma, four tumors were EGFR-mutant and two were ALK-rearranged, and half of the patients were current or former smokers. A median non-synonymous tumor mutation burden of under 1.9 mutations per megabase was determined across the cohort by whole-exome sequencing. T cell receptor beta sequencing of tumor and peripheral blood served to follow clonotypes across the tumor, the expanded TIL product, and serial blood samples.

The label giving this sample's time point can be read as: pre-treatment sample, taken before nivolumab and TIL therapy. Excised metastases, mostly pleural nodules or supraclavicular lymph nodes, were used as baseline tumor samples and were taken from the same resection from which TIL were grown. Tumors were harvested before any PD-1/PD-L1 blockade; patients then received nivolumab, and those progressing received lymphodepletion, expanded TIL infusion and IL-2. Between October 2017 and early 2020, a dual-center phase I trial enrolled adults who had stage 4 NSCLC. Samples came from a single-arm, open-label phase I trial of tumor-infiltrating lymphocyte therapy with nivolumab in advanced non-small cell lung cancer. Portions of each resected tumor were snap-frozen in liquid nitrogen and were stored at -80 degrees C. Using laser-capture macrodissection, tumor regions of interest were selected on H&E sections, then pulverized into approximately 16 mg aliquots and extracted using Qiagen Allprep kits.

The CDR3 covers 14 residues, taking in both the cysteine and the phenylalanine. Only the CDR3 DNA stays, 42 bases, in frame from base 1. CDR1 and CDR2, looked up from the germline V gene (reference sequence), are LNHDA and SQIVND. The V and J ends are trimmed by 7 bases and 1 base, leaving 11 bases between them. Using bias-controlled multiplex PCR with the immunoSEQ v3 hsTCRB kit, the TCR beta CDR3 regions were amplified from genomic DNA. TCR libraries were sequenced on an Illumina NextSeq 500 to approximately 1.8 million read pairs for survey level or 5-6 million for deep level. The original methods were these. V, D and J genes were assigned, non-productive sequences were removed, and clonality was reported by immunoSEQ Analyzer software. To compare repertoires between infused TIL and blood, productive Simpson clonality was used along with the Morisita overlap index of productive TRB rearrangements. What TCRdb holds here is the immuneACCESS table cut down to in-frame rearrangements. Part of the clones is not present; checked against another copy, under half of the missing clones reflect an unresolved V gene, and the others are unexplained. V, J and clone size are those of that table, while D and trimming were read from the DNA. This sample is represented by some 90,000 clones; about three fifths of them were singletons. Clones ranked in the top ten supply approximately 11% of the sample.

What the study reported, not specific to this receptor: The cohort was highly selected, with more treatment-naive, never-smoker and oncogene-addicted patients than typical, limiting generalizability. Higher clonality and lower diversity were observed in expanded TIL cultures than in baseline intratumoral T cells (median clonality roughly 6.5% vs 31%, p < 0.0001). The study protocol defined all tumor marker inferences as exploratory. TIL culture showed high clonal turnover, with many enriched product clones undetected in the baseline tumor, suggesting clonal contraction rather than faithful expansion.

The V and J genes are TRBV19 and TRBJ1-5, with no confident D gene call. The sequences come from tumor tissue, collected at baseline. This sequence was found in a person between 30 and 80 years old with non-small cell lung cancer. CDR3 region: CASIPLGSNQPQHF. The DNA reads TGTGCCAGTATCCCCCTTGGGAGCAATCAGCCCCAGCATTTT.